The present T cell receptor (beta chain) was sequenced within a study of blood T cell repertoires in COVID-19. Across the whole study: Cohort 3 donors counted as recovered after two negative PCRs, clearance, or resolved symptoms.

In this sample, this clone turned up once. Germline loops: CDR1 SGHRS, CDR2 YFSETQ. V was pared by 6 bases and J by 2 bases, with 4 bases of the junction left unmatched. The length of the CDR3 is 14 residues. Those enrolled, adults aged roughly 18 to 95 years, came from some 25 US areas. Produced via immunoSEQ multiplex PCR; TCRdb's table is partial and in-frame only. The sample has 400,000 or so clones, over 75% seen once; the top ten hold 1.9%. The TCR originated in a man aged 35-49 years in a cohort exposed to, infected with or recovered from COVID-19 (not recorded which). This chain links TRBV5-1 with TRBJ2-2; 7 positions match TRBD2. Material: PBMCs or T cells enriched from blood (not recorded which). CDR3 amino acids: CASKGLQNTGELFF. For the CDR3, the DNA is TGCGCCAGCAAGGGACTACAAAACACCGGGGAGCTGTTTTTT.